A single sample gave rise to the 17 T cell receptor beta chains below, sequenced in a study of blood T cell repertoires in COVID-19. Clones were read by immunoSEQ multiplex PCR, and TCRdb kept only the in-frame ones, dropping some. The sample has 150,000 to 200,000 clones; approximately 87% are singletons. The sample comprised peripheral blood. The receptors stem from a woman in her 70s with COVID-19, enrolled during active disease.

The rearrangement joins TRBV5-1 to TRBJ2-3, with a weak D call TRBD2 (6 bases). The CDR3 is made up of 16 amino acids. CDR1 SGHRS and CDR2 YFSETQ come from the germline V gene. V was clipped by 0 bases and J by 0 bases, with 11 bases between them. Written as DNA, the CDR3 is TGCGCCAGCAGCTTGGAAGTTAGCGGAAGCACAGATACGCAGTATTTT. Translating gives CASSLEVSGSTDTQYF.

CDR3 nucleotides: TGTGCCAGCAGCTCTGGGGGGGTCTACAATGAGCAGTTCTTC. Translation: CASSSGGVYNEQFF. The genes are TRBV11-1 and TRBJ2-1; 7 positions agree with TRBD2. Germline V gives CDR1 SGHAT, CDR2 FQDESV (reference sequence). The CDR3 totals 14 residues. The ends lost 4 bases at V and 3 bases at J; junction bases unmatched: 3.

The chain joins TRBV3-1 (or the pseudogene TRBV3-2) to TRBJ1-4; D unresolved. CDR3 length: 12 amino acids. Germline CDR1 and CDR2: LGHDT and YNNKEL (reference sequence). Trimming cost V 1 base and J 10 bases, with 7 bases left between them. Written as DNA, the CDR3 is TGTGCCAGCAGCCAAGGGCCAGGAAAACTGTTTTTT. This gives the protein CASSQGPGKLFF.

This clone was picked up one time. J is TRBJ2-7 and V is TRBV7-9; TRBD2 matches at 13 bases. V was clipped by 4 bases and J by 2 bases; unmatched bases: 11. Germline V gives CDR1 SEHNR, CDR2 FQNEAQ (reference sequence). The CDR3 totals 18 residues. Here the CDR3 reads CASSYSGTSGMAPYEQYF. CDR3 nucleotide sequence: TGTGCCAGCAGCTACTCCGGGACTAGCGGGATGGCCCCCTACGAGCAGTACTTC.

The chain joins TRBV28 to TRBJ2-7; 7 nucleotides line up with TRBD2. CDR3 length: 16 amino acids. Looked up from germline, CDR1 is MDHEN and CDR2 is SYDVKM. Trimming at V came to 4 bases and at J to 2 bases, leaving 11 bases not matched to a gene. CDR3 nucleotides: TGTGCCAGCAGTTCCCCTTTTAGCGGGCCTACCTACGAGCAGTACTTC. Translated, it gives CASSSPFSGPTYEQYF.

The table lists this clone with a few counts. V usage is TRBV5-6 and J usage is TRBJ1-5; 9 bases match TRBD1. Germline CDR1 reads SGHDT; CDR2 reads YYEEEE. The CDR3 runs to 15 residues. V gave up 3 bases and J gave up 2 bases; unmatched junction bases: 3. The CDR3 sequence: CASSSRTGGNQPQHF. The CDR3 coding sequence is TGTGCCAGCAGCTCGAGGACAGGGGGCAATCAGCCCCAGCATTTT.

This sequence joins TRBV12-3 or TRBV12-4 and TRBJ2-7, with D uncertain. V lost 3 bases and J 6 bases, leaving 9 bases between the germline ends. The CDR3 is 12 residues long. The CDR3 loop is CASSFGSGEQYF. DNA of the CDR3: TGTGCCAGCAGTTTTGGTTCGGGCGAGCAGTACTTC.

This chain connects TRBV4-3 to TRBJ2-1; unclear D gene. The CDR3 contains 13 residues. Germline CDR1 LGHNA, CDR2 YSLEER. With 2 bases removed from V and 7 bases from J, the gap between germline ends came to 9 bases. In DNA, the CDR3 is TGCGCCAGCAGCCAATTAACGCGGAATGAGCAGTTCTTC. This encodes CASSQLTRNEQFF.

J is TRBJ1-1 and V is TRBV28; a weak D match, TRBD1 (5 bases). Germline V lookup: CDR1 MDHEN, CDR2 SYDVKM. Trimming removed 0 bases from V and 1 base from J, with 9 bases in between. This CDR3 has 15 residues. The CDR3 DNA reads TGTGCCAGCAGTTTATGGGGCAGGGAGAACACTGAAGCTTTCTTT. Encoded protein: CASSLWGRENTEAFF.

V and J are TRBV28 and TRBJ1-6, with D tentatively TRBD1 (6 bases). Trimming removed 7 bases at V and 6 bases at J, with 16 bases between. The CDR3 covers 15 residues. Germline CDR1 MDHEN, CDR2 SYDVKM. For the CDR3, the DNA is TGTGCCAGCAAAACGACAGGAACTGCTAATTCACCCCTCCACTTT. This gives the protein CASKTTGTANSPLHF. Complete variable domain (other parts from reference TRBV28 and TRBJ1-6): DVKVTQSSRYLVKRTGEKVFLECVQDMDHENMFWYRQDPGLGLRLIYFSYDVKMKEKGDIPEGYSVSREKKERFSLILESASTNQTSMYLCASKTTGTANSPLHFGNGTRLTVT.

The rearrangement links TRBV4-1 to TRBJ2-2, with 14 bases fitting TRBD2. Germline CDR1 reads MGHRA; CDR2 reads YSYEKL. V lost 2 bases, J lost 4 bases, and 3 bases stayed unmatched. This CDR3 is built from 17 residues. CDR3 nucleotides: TGCGCCAGCAGCCAACGACTAGCGGGAGGGGGCACCGGGGAGCTGTTTTTT. Its protein product is CASSQRLAGGGTGELFF.

V gene TRBV30 combines with J gene TRBJ1-2; TRBD1 matches at 9 bases. V was pared by 5 bases and J by 4 bases, with 2 bases of the junction left unmatched. The CDR3 has 12 amino acids. Germline V gives CDR1 GTSNPN, CDR2 SVGIG (reference sequence). The DNA of the CDR3 is TGTGCCTGGGGGACAGGGACCTATGGCTACACCTTC. It codes for CAWGTGTYGYTF.

Points on this clone: Other DNA sequences from this sample encode an identical CDR3 as well. The rearrangement links TRBV29-1 to TRBJ2-5; no reliable D call. Germline loops: CDR1 SQVTM, CDR2 ANQGSEA. The CDR3 has 12 amino acids. V lost 2 bases, J lost 1 base, and 5 bases lay in between. CDR3 in DNA: TGCAGCGTTGAATCAGGCCAAGAGACCCAGTACTTC. The encoded protein is CSVESGQETQYF.

The J gene is TRBJ2-7, the V gene TRBV3-1 (or the pseudogene TRBV3-2), with 13 bases that match TRBD2. The CDR3 covers 16 residues. Trimming at V came to 4 bases and at J to 2 bases, leaving 5 bases not matched to a gene. Germline CDR1 and CDR2: LGHDT and YNNKEL (reference sequence). The CDR3 DNA follows: TGTGCCAGCAGCCCCAGGACTAGCGGGGGAGCCTACGAGCAGTACTTC. Protein sequence: CASSPRTSGGAYEQYF.

This rearrangement joins TRBV27 to TRBJ1-2, with D unresolved. V lost 0 bases to trimming and J lost 4 bases, with 9 bases between them. The germline V gene encodes CDR1 MNHEY and CDR2 SMNVEV (reference sequence). The CDR3 loop spans 14 amino acids. CDR3 bases: TGTGCCAGCAGTTTATCGAAGGCGGCCTATGGCTACACCTTC. Amino acids: CASSLSKAAYGYTF.

V is TRBV4-2 and J is TRBJ1-2, with D uncertain. From germline, CDR1 is LGHNA and CDR2 YNFKEQ. V lost 5 bases, J lost 3 bases, and 7 bases lay in between. This CDR3 spans 12 amino acids. CDR3 DNA: TGTGCCAGCAGCAACAGAGACTATGGCTACACCTTC. Translated, it gives CASSNRDYGYTF.

Note on this clone: This specimen includes other DNA sequences encoding the same CDR3. The chain is built from TRBV5-1 and TRBJ1-4, with TRBD1 matching 8 bases. The CDR3 has 14 amino acids. Per the germline V gene, CDR1 is SGHRS and CDR2 is YFSETQ. Losses at the gene ends were 2 bases for V and 8 bases for J; bases not matched to a gene: 5. The CDR3 nucleotides are TGCGCCAGCAGCTTCGGACAGGGTTCCGAAAAACTGTTTTTT. Translated: CASSFGQGSEKLFF.